What follows are 19 T cell receptor beta chains derived from one specimen sequenced in a study of blood T cells in healthy people across ages. The second PCR ran about 6 to 12 cycles with a sample-barcoded 5' primer and J-beta primers. TCRdb re-called the 5' RACE reads with MiXCR, one entry per CDR3 protein. The sample has 600,000 to 850,000 distinct CDR3 sequences, roughly 25% seen once. The same sample was also studied in work on T cells of mothers and their children.

Source material: blood. The receptors were gathered from a boy aged 5-17 years in good health.

This clonotype has only a few counts. The chain carries TRBV6-2 or TRBV6-3 and TRBJ2-5, with D unclear. With the DNA end fitting TRBJ2-7 better, the J assignment may be wrong. The germline gives CDR1 MNHEY, CDR2 SVGEGT. The CDR3 has 17 amino acids. As DNA, the CDR3 is TGTGCCAGCAGTTACTCGATGGACGACAAGGGCTTCTACGAGCAGTACTTC. This sequence encodes CASSYSMDDKGFYEQYF.

J is TRBJ2-5 and V is TRBV4-3; 9 positions match TRBD1. The closer fit of TRBJ2-1 to the DNA end suggests the J call may be wrong. The CDR3 consists of 17 residues. Germline CDR1 and CDR2: LGHNA and YSLEER. The CDR3 spells CASSPTLGQGRKNEQFF. The CDR3 DNA reads TGCGCCAGCAGCCCAACCCTCGGACAGGGGAGGAAGAATGAGCAGTTCTTC.

This clonotype occurred a few times. The gene calls are TRBV5-5 and TRBJ2-5; no definite D call. Near its end, the DNA agrees better with TRBJ2-1, so the J call may be wrong. The CDR3 consists of 14 residues. Per germline, CDR1 SGHKS and CDR2 YYEKEE (reference sequence). CDR3 bases: TGTGCCAGCAGCTTTAACGCCCGCTACAATGAGCAGTTCTTC. Residues: CASSFNARYNEQFF.

The V call is TRBV20-1, the J call TRBJ1-1; weak D call: TRBD1 (6 bases). Per the germline V gene, CDR1 is DFQATT and CDR2 is SNEGSKA (reference sequence). V shed 0 bases and J shed 0 bases, with 17 bases lying between them. This CDR3 region has 17 residues. CDR3 amino acids: CSARDSGGRAMNTEAFF. DNA for the CDR3: TGCAGTGCTAGAGACTCCGGGGGCAGGGCAATGAACACTGAAGCTTTCTTT.

The V and J genes are TRBV6-2 or TRBV6-3 and TRBJ2-2; 7 positions match TRBD1. Trimming took 10 bases from V and 6 from J; bases not matched to a gene: 17. Germline CDR1 is MNHEY and CDR2 is SVGEGT. This CDR3 is 16 amino acids long. The CDR3 reads CATDNTGVKVAGELFF. The CDR3 nucleotides read TGTGCCACCGATAATACAGGGGTAAAGGTGGCCGGGGAGCTGTTTTTT.

Here the CDR3 reads CASSLAWGAYNEQFF. The CDR3 DNA is TGTGCCAGCAGCTTAGCATGGGGAGCTTACAATGAGCAGTTCTTC. The rearrangement joins TRBV7-9 to TRBJ2-1, with D possibly TRBD2 on 5 matching bases. Deletions cut 0 bases from V and 4 bases from J, with 10 bases between. This CDR3 comprises 15 residues. The V gene's germline CDR1 is SEHNR and CDR2 FQNEAQ (reference sequence).

This clonotype was picked up a small number of times. The J gene is TRBJ2-1, the V gene TRBV4-3; 8 nucleotides line up with TRBD2. The CDR3 has 14 residues. The germline gives CDR1 LGHNA, CDR2 YSLEER. V was clipped by 5 bases and J by 6 bases; unmatched bases: 6. The CDR3 here is CASSSSGTSNEQFF. The DNA for the CDR3 is TGCGCCAGCAGCTCATCCGGGACTAGCAATGAGCAGTTCTTC.

The chain uses TRBV29-1 and TRBJ2-5; TRBD2 aligns across 11 bases. This CDR3 is 14 amino acids long. Germline V gene sequence: CDR1 SQVTM, CDR2 ANQGSEA. J was trimmed by 6 bases and V by 5 bases; bases with no gene match: 8. In nucleotides, the CDR3 is TGCAGCGTTTGTGTGGCTAGCGGGAGGCAGACCCAGTACTTC. Protein sequence: CSVCVASGRQTQYF.

The chain joins TRBV9 to TRBJ2-2; D ambiguous. The CDR3 runs 14 residues. CDR1 and CDR2 (germline): SGDLS, YYNGEE. The V end was cut by 3 bases, the J end by 7 bases, with 13 bases between. The CDR3 spells CASSGPTRGGELFF. The CDR3 bases are TGTGCCAGCAGCGGCCCTACGCGTGGCGGGGAGCTGTTTTTT.

This clonotype was seen many times. The rearrangement links TRBV28 to TRBJ2-5; D possibly corresponds to TRBD1 (6 bases). V lost 8 bases and J lost 5, with 18 bases in between. The CDR3 extends over 14 amino acids. Per germline, CDR1 MDHEN and CDR2 SYDVKM. CDR3 bases: TGTGCCAGCTGTTGGGACATCAAAGGGGAGACCCAGTACTTC. Protein sequence: CASCWDIKGETQYF.

This clonotype was counted between two and nine times. This chain links TRBV7-3 with TRBJ2-3; 9 bases are shared with TRBD2. CDR1 and CDR2 (germline): SGHTA, FQGTGA. CDR3 length: 16 amino acids. V was clipped by 5 bases and J by 2 bases; unmatched bases: 8. CDR3 DNA sequence: TGTGCCAGCAGCCACGGTCTAGCGGGACCCACAGATACGCAGTATTTT. Translating gives CASSHGLAGPTDTQYF.

The chain joins TRBV11-2 to TRBJ2-1; D may be TRBD2 (6 bases). The CDR3 covers 15 residues. The V and J ends lost 1 base and 4 bases respectively, with 11 bases between them. CDR1 and CDR2 (germline): SGHAT, FQNNGV. CDR3 loop: CASSLAGGNYNEQFF. CDR3 bases: TGTGCCAGCAGCTTAGCCGGGGGTAATTACAATGAGCAGTTCTTC.

Only a few counts were recorded for this clonotype. The V and J genes are TRBV20-1 and TRBJ1-4; D gene unclear. V lost 0 bases, J lost 3 bases, and 11 bases lay in between. The CDR3 has 15 amino acids. Per germline, CDR1 DFQATT and CDR2 SNEGSKA (reference sequence). The CDR3 DNA reads as TGCAGTGCTAGAGATCGGGATTCGGCTAATGAAAAACTGTTTTTT. Its protein is CSARDRDSANEKLFF.

CDR3 DNA: TGCAGTGCACCCCGGGAAGACAGTTATGGCTACACCTTC. Encoded protein: CSAPREDSYGYTF. The V call is TRBV20-1, the J call TRBJ1-2; D is possibly TRBD1 (5 bases). V lost 6 bases and J 5 bases, leaving 16 bases between the germline ends. Germline CDR1 and CDR2: DFQATT and SNEGSKA (reference sequence). The CDR3 contains 13 residues.

This clonotype was picked up a small number of times. The gene calls are TRBV4-1 and TRBJ2-7; 7 positions match TRBD2. Unmatched junction bases numbered 10, after V lost 3 bases and J lost 2 bases. The length of the CDR3 is 16 residues. Per germline, CDR1 MGHRA and CDR2 YSYEKL. The CDR3 loop reads CASSQVPGTTTYEQYF. The CDR3, as DNA: TGCGCCAGCAGCCAGGTCCCCGGGACTACTACCTACGAGCAGTACTTC.

Points on this clonotype: Germline and junction disagree at one end, which may indicate a read error. The rearrangement uses TRBV29-1 and TRBJ2-5; D not certain. Germline assignment: CDR1 SQVTM and CDR2 ANQGSEA. The CDR3 sequence is 14 residues long. The CDR3 loop reads CCVEEATRQETQHF. For the CDR3, the DNA is TGCTGCGTTGAAGAGGCCACCCGACAAGAGACCCAGCACTTC. The whole variable domain, filled in from reference TRBV29-1 and TRBJ2-5, reads SAVISQKPSRDICQRGTSLTIQCQVDSQVTMMFWYRQQPGQSLTLIATANQGSEATYESGFVIDKFPISRPNLTFSTLTVSNMSPEDSSIYLCCVEEATRQETQHFGPGTRLLVL.

This chain connects TRBV29-1 to TRBJ2-7; 8 nucleotides align to TRBD1. This CDR3 region has 14 residues. V lost 5 bases to trimming and J lost 2 bases; unmatched junction nucleotides: 8. Germline CDR1 is SQVTM and CDR2 is ANQGSEA. The CDR3 loop is CSVSIGQGAYEQYF. CDR3 nucleotides: TGCAGCGTTTCCATCGGACAGGGTGCCTACGAGCAGTACTTC.

This clonotype was picked up a small number of times. V is TRBV6-2 or TRBV6-3 and J is TRBJ2-7; 8 bases are a match to TRBD1. CDR3 length: 14 amino acids. CDR1 MNHEY and CDR2 SVGEGT come from the germline V gene. The V segment lost 7 bases and the J segment 2 bases; nucleotides outside the gene matches: 7. CDR3 sequence (DNA): TGTGCCAGCACCACCCCGGGACAGGCCTACGAGCAGTACTTC. This encodes CASTTPGQAYEQYF.

This chain links TRBV5-4 with TRBJ1-5, with no clear D. The CDR3 runs 13 residues. Germline loops: CDR1 SGHNT, CDR2 YYREEE (reference sequence). V was pared by 3 bases and J by 6 bases, with 10 bases between. The CDR3: CASSSDLAQPQHF. As DNA, the CDR3 is TGTGCCAGCAGCTCGGACCTGGCTCAGCCCCAGCATTTT. The entire variable domain, with the rest obtained from reference TRBV5-4 and TRBJ1-5, is as follows: ETGVTQSPTHLIKTRGQQVTLRCSSQSGHNTVSWYQQALGQGPQFIFQYYREEENGRGNFPPRFSGLQFPNYSSELNVNALELDDSALYLCASSSDLAQPQHFGDGTRLSIL.